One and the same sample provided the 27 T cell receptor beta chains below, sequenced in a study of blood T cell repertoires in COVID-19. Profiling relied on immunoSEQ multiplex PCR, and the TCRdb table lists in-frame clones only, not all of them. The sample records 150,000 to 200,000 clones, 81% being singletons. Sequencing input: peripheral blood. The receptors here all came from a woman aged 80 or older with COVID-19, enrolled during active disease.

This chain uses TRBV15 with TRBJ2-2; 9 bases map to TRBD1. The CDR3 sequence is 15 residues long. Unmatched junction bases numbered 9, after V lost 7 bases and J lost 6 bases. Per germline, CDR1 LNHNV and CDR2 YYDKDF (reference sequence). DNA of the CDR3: TGTGCCACCATCAAGGACAGGGGAAGGTCCGGGGAGCTGTTTTTT. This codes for CATIKDRGRSGELFF.

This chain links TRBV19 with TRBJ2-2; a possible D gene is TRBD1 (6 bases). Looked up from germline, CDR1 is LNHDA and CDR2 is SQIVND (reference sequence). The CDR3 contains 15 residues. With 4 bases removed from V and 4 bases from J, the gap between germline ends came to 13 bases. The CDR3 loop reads CASSKDSSVTGELFF. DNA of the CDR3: TGTGCCAGTAGTAAGGACAGTTCAGTCACCGGGGAGCTGTTTTTT.

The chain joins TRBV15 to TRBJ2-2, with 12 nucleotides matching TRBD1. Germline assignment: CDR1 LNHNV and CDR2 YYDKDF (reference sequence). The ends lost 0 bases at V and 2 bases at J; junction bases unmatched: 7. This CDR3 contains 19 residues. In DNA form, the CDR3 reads TGTGCCACCAGCAGAGATTTCGGGACAGGGGGCCTTAACACCGGGGAGCTGTTTTTT. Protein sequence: CATSRDFGTGGLNTGELFF.

The CDR3 DNA follows: TGTGCCAGTTCACTAGCGGGGGGGCCTGGGTTCTTC. Translating it yields CASSLAGGPGFF. The chain employs TRBV6-5 and TRBJ2-1; 13 bases line up with TRBD2. This CDR3 region has 12 residues. The V gene's germline CDR1 is MNHEY and CDR2 SVGAGI. Trimming took 9 bases from V and 15 from J; bases not matched to a gene: 8.

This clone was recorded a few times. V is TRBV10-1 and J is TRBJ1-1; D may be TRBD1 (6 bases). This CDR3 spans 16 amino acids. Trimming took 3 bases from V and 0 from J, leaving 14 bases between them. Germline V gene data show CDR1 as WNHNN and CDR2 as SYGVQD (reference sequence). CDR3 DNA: TGCGCCAGCAGTGAATGGGAAGGGGGACTGAACACTGAAGCTTTCTTT. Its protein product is CASSEWEGGLNTEAFF.

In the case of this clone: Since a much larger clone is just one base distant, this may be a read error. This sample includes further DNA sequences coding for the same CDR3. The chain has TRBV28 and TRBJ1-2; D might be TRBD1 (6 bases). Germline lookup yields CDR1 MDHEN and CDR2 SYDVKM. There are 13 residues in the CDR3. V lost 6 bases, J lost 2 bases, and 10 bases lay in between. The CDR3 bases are TGTGCCAGCAGCCCAGACAGGAACTATGGCTACACCTTC. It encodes CASSPDRNYGYTF.

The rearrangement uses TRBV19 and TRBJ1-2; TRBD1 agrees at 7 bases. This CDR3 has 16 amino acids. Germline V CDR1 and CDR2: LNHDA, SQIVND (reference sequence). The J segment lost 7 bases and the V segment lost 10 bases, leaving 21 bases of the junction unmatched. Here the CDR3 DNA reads TGTGCCACCTCACGACAGGGTAATGATGGTTTGGGTGGCTACACCTTC. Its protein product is CATSRQGNDGLGGYTF. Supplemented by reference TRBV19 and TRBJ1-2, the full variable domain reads DGGITQSPKYLFRKEGQNVTLSCEQNLNHDAMYWYRQDPGQGLRLIYYSQIVNDFQKGDIAEGYSVSREKKESFPLTVTSAQKNPTAFYLCATSRQGNDGLGGYTFGSGTRLTVV.

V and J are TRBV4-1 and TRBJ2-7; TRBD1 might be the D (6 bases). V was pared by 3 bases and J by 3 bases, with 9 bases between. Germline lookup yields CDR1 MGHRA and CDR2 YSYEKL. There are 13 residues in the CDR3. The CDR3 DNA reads TGCGCCAGCAGCCACGGACAGTACTACGAGCAGTACTTC. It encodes CASSHGQYYEQYF.

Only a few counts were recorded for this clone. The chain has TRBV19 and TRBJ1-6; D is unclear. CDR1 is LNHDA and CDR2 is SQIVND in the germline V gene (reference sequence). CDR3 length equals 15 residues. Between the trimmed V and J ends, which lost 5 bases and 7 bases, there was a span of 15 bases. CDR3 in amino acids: CASSPQVAGNSPLHF. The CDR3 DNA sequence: TGTGCCAGTAGTCCTCAGGTCGCGGGGAATTCACCCCTCCACTTT.

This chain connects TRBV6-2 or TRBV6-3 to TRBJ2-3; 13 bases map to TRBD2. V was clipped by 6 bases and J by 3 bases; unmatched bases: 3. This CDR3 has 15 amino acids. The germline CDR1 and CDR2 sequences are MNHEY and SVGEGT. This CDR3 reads CASSQGLAGTDTQYF. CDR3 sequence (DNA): TGTGCCAGCAGCCAGGGACTAGCGGGGACAGATACGCAGTATTTT.

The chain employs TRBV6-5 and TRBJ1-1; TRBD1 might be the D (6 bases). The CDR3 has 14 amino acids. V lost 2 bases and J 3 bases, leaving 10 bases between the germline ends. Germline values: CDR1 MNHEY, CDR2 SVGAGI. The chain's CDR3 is CASSYRRGYTEAFF. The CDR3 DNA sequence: TGTGCCAGCAGTTACCGTAGGGGGTACACTGAAGCTTTCTTT.

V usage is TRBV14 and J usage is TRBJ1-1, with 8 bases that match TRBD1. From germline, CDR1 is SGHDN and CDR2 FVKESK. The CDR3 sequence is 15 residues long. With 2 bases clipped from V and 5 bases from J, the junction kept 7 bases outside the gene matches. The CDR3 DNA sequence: TGTGCCAGCAGCCAAACCCAGGGGGCCTGGACTGAAGCTTTCTTT. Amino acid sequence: CASSQTQGAWTEAFF.

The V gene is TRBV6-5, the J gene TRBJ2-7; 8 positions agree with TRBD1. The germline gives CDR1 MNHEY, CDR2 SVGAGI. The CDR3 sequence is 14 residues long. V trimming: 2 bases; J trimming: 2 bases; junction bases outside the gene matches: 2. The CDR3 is CASSYGTGPYEQYF. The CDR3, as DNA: TGTGCCAGCAGTTACGGGACAGGCCCCTACGAGCAGTACTTC.

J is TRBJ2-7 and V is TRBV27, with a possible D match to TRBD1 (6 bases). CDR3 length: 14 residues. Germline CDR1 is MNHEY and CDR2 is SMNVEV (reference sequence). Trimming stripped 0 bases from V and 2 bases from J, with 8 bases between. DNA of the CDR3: TGTGCCAGCAGTTTATCGTCAGGGGCCTACGAGCAGTACTTC. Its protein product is CASSLSSGAYEQYF.

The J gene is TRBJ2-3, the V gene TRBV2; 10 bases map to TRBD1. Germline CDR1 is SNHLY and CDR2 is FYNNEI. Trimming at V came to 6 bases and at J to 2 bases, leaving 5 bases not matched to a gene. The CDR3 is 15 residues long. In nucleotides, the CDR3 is TGTGCCAGCAGCGGGACAGGGGCACACACAGATACGCAGTATTTT. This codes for CASSGTGAHTDTQYF.

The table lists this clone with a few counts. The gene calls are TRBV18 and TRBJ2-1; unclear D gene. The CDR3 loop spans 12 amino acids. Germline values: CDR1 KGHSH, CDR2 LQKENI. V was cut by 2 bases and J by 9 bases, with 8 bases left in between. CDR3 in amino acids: CASSPGFVEQFF. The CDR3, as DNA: TGTGCCAGCTCACCAGGCTTCGTTGAGCAGTTCTTC.

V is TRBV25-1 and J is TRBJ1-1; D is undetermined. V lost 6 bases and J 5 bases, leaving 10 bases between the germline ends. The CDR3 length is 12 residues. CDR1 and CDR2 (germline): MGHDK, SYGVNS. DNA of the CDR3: TGTGCCAGCAGAACTAGTGGAACTGAAGCTTTCTTT. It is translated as CASRTSGTEAFF.

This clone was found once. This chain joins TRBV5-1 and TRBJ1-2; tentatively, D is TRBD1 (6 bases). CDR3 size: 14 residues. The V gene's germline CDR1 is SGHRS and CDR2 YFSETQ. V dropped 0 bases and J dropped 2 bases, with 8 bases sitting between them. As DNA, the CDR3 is TGCGCCAGCAGCTTGGGGACAGAGAACTATGGCTACACCTTC. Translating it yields CASSLGTENYGYTF.

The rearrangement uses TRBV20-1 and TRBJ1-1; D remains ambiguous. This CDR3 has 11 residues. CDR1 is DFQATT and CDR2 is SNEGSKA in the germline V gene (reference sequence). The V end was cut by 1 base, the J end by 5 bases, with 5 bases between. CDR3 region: CSARGETEAFF. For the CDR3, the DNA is TGCAGTGCTAGAGGAGAAACTGAAGCTTTCTTT.

CDR3 in DNA: TGCGCCAGCAGCCAAGATCTCGGGCTAGCGGGGGGGCGGACCGGGGAGCTGTTTTTT. It encodes CASSQDLGLAGGRTGELFF. The V and J genes are TRBV4-3 and TRBJ2-2; 12 bases are a match to TRBD2. The CDR3 spans 19 residues. The junction had 10 bases not matched to a gene; V was cut back by 0 bases and J by 5 bases. Germline CDR1 is LGHNA and CDR2 is YSLEER.

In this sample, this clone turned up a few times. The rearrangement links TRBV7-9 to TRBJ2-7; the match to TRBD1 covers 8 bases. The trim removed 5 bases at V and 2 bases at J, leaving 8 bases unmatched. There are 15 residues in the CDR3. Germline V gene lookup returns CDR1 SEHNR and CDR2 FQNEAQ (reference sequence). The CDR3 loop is CASSTGTGRAYEQYF. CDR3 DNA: TGTGCCAGCAGCACTGGGACAGGTCGCGCCTACGAGCAGTACTTC.

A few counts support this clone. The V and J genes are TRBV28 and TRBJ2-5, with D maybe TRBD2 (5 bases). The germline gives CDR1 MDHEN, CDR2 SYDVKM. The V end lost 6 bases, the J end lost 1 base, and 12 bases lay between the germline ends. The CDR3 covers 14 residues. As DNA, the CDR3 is TGTGCCAGCAGGCCCCGACTATCCCAAGAGACCCAGTACTTC. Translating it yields CASRPRLSQETQYF.

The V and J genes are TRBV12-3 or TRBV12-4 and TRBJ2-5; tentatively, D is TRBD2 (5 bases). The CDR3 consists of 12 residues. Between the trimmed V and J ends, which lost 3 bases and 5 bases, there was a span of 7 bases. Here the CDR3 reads CASSFGGETQYF. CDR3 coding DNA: TGTGCCAGCAGTTTTGGCGGGGAGACCCAGTACTTC.

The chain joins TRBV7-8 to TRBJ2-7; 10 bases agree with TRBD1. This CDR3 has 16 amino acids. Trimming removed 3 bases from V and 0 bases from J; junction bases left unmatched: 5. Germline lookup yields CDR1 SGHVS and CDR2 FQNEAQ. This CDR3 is CASSFFGQGGSYEQYF. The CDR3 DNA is TGTGCCAGCAGCTTTTTTGGACAGGGGGGCTCCTACGAGCAGTACTTC.

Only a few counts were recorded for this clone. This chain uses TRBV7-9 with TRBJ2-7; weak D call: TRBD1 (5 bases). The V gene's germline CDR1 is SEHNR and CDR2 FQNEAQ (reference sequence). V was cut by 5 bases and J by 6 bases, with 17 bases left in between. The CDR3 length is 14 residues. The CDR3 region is CASSTAGRIGEQYF. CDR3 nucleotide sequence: TGTGCCAGCAGCACCGCAGGGCGGATCGGCGAGCAGTACTTC.

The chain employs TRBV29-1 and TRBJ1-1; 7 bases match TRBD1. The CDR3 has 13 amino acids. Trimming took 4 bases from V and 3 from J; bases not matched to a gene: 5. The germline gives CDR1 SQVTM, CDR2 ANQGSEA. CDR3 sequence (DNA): TGCAGCGTTGGTGGCAGGGGGGACACTGAAGCTTTCTTT. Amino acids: CSVGGRGDTEAFF.

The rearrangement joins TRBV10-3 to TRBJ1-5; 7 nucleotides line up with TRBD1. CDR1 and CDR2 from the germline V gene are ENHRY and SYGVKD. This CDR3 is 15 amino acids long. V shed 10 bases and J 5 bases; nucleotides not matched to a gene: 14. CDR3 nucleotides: TGTGCCACCCAGATGAAAGACAGGGAAGATCAGCCCCAGCATTTT. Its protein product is CATQMKDREDQPQHF.